This record concerns one TCR beta chain sequence. TCRdb recomputed calls from the RT-PCR reads with MiXCR, one row per CDR3 protein. Of under 30,000 distinct CDR3 sequences in the sample, over 7% were seen once. This specimen comes from a study of patients and donors after allogeneic stem cell transplantation. The germline V gene encodes CDR1 SEHNR and CDR2 FQNEAQ (reference sequence). The CDR3 runs to 12 residues. V was shortened by 5 bases and J by 8 bases, with 10 bases between the two germline ends. This TCR derives from a human donor who was either an allogeneic HSCT recipient or a stem cell or donor lymphocyte infusion donor (not recorded which). It is not recorded whose cells these are; they may come from a transplant donor. Sequences were obtained from blood, either unsorted or a sorted T cell fraction (not recorded which). This chain connects TRBV7-9 to TRBJ1-5; D gene uncertain. The CDR3 spells CASSNGDKPQHF. The CDR3 DNA is TGTGCCAGCAGCAACGGAGATAAGCCCCAGCATTTT.